The sequence of this TCR beta chain was determined in a study of monozygotic twins with inflammatory bowel disease. Template switching introduced UMIs that contain a 6-nucleotide sample barcode. Reanalyzing the 5' RACE reads, TCRdb keeps one entry per CDR3 protein, without DNA. Seen in this sample are 210,000 or so distinct CDR3 sequences; the ten most common clones hold roughly 8%. From germline, CDR1 is MNHEY and CDR2 SVGAGI. The CDR3 totals 14 residues. This chain connects TRBV6-5 to TRBJ1-2. What was sequenced was blood. The TCR sequence derives from a human donor with ulcerative colitis or Crohn's disease, or a healthy co-twin of an affected twin (not recorded which). The CDR3 region is CASSYSQPNYGYTF.